This TCR beta chain was sequenced during a study of PD-1 blockade in classical Hodgkin lymphoma. General study results and limits: What caused the repertoire differences, perhaps disease activity or prior therapy, remains undefined.

Worth noting for this clone: The antigen remains unidentified.

Germline V gene lookup returns CDR1 SGHTA and CDR2 FQGNSA. This CDR3 spans 13 amino acids. The V and J ends lost 1 base and 10 bases respectively, with 12 bases between them. Indicated time point: cycle 4 day 1 (C4D1), after around six weeks of nivolumab. Brentuximab vedotin exposure varied among the patients, all of whom had relapsed after autologous stem cell transplantation. Sequencing was performed with immunoSEQ multiplex PCR; in TCRdb, only in-frame clones are kept and a portion is missing. There are over 75,000 clones in the sample; 90% occur only once, and about 2.9% lies in the top ten. The rearrangement joins TRBV7-2 to TRBJ2-3; the D gene is possibly TRBD1 (6 bases). The specimen was peripheral blood mononuclear cells (PBMCs), collected before the fourth cycle of nivolumab. The TCR sequence derives from a human donor with classical Hodgkin lymphoma. This CDR3 is CASSLEWGLSQYF. The CDR3 nucleotides read TGTGCCAGCAGCTTAGAGTGGGGGCTGTCGCAGTATTTT.